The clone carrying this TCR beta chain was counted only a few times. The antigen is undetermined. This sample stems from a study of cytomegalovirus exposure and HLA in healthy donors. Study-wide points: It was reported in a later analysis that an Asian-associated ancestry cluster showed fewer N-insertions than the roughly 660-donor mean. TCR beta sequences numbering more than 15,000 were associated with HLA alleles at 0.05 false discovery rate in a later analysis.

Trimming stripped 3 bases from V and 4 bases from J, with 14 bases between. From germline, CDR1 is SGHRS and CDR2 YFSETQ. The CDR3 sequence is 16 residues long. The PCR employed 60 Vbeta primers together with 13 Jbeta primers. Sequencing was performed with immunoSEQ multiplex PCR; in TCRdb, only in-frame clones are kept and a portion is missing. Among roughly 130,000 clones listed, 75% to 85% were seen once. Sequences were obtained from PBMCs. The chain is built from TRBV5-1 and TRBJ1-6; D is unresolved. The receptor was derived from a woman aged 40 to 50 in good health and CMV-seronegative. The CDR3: CASSSDITGYNSPLHF. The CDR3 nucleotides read TGCGCCAGCAGCTCCGACATCACCGGATATAATTCACCCCTCCACTTT.